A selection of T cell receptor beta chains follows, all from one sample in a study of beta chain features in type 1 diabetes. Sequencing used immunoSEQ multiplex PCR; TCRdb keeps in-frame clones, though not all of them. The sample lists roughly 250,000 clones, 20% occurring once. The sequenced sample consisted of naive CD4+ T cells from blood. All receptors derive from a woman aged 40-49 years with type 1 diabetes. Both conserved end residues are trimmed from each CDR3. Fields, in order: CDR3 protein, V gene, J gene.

ASSLGMGGSSYEQY	TRBV7-6	TRBJ2-7
ASSPQGEGEKLF	TRBV5-1	TRBJ1-4
ASSSQGPTEAF	TRBV11-2	TRBJ1-1
ASSPGQGMGSYNSPLH	TRBV18	TRBJ1-6
ASSAKDRAETQY	TRBV5-4	TRBJ2-5
ASSPTGGGADTQY	TRBV18	TRBJ2-3
AISDGQGEKLF	TRBV10-3	TRBJ1-4
ATRQTNQPQH	TRBV28	TRBJ1-5
SGRTGGKDEQY	TRBV29-1	TRBJ2-7
ASSREDRGIYEQY	TRBV6-5	TRBJ2-7
ASSPPAGGNYEQY	TRBV18	TRBJ2-7
ASSNDRGQLPQH	TRBV5-6	TRBJ1-5
SVTGTATQETQY	TRBV29-1	TRBJ2-5
AWSVGLAGDNEQF	TRBV30	TRBJ2-1
AISPTGTNEKLF	TRBV10-3	TRBJ1-4
ASSPGNIRTDTQY	TRBV6-5	TRBJ2-3
ASSIREGFYNEQF	TRBV19	TRBJ2-1
ASSQGGEWPQH	TRBV7-2	TRBJ1-5
SVGEGGVLGDGYT	TRBV29-1	TRBJ1-2
ASSLGGTGGLEQY	TRBV11-1	TRBJ2-7
ASSQDIQGSTEAF	TRBV4-3	TRBJ1-1
ASSQAPAGEKLF	TRBV4-3	TRBJ1-4
ASSLQGAGEAF	TRBV28	TRBJ1-1
ASSLTATSTDTQY	TRBV7-9	TRBJ2-3
ASSQVRVDGNTIY	TRBV4-2	TRBJ1-3
ASSPLTSGPYNEQF	TRBV4-1	TRBJ2-1
ASSISNRGLDGYT	TRBV19	TRBJ1-2
ASGLQGGYNEQF	TRBV25-1	TRBJ2-1
ASSYHGPNTEAF	TRBV6-5	TRBJ1-1
ASSALRAETTGELF	TRBV2	TRBJ2-2
ASSLLPGAGTDNEQF	TRBV5-1	TRBJ2-1
AISVAEKGTSYGYT	TRBV10-3	TRBJ1-2
SAGQGSAGELF	TRBV29-1	TRBJ2-2
ASSVMGGGPYEQY	TRBV9	TRBJ2-7
ASSFQGTRETQY	TRBV5-4	TRBJ2-5
ASSIRTLDRALGPLH	TRBV19	TRBJ1-6
ASSQVGRVNTGELF	TRBV4-2	TRBJ2-2
ASSFRDNSYEQY	TRBV19	TRBJ2-7
ASSELEGGHNEQF	TRBV9	TRBJ2-1
ATSRDRANEKLF	TRBV15	TRBJ1-4
ASRRQGGTGELF	TRBV4-3	TRBJ2-2
ASRVTGGHYGYT	TRBV7-2	TRBJ1-2
ASSLFSGSGNTIY	TRBV7-8	TRBJ1-3
ASSLVQGSSYEQY	TRBV5-6	TRBJ2-7
ASSLALDRGDTQY	TRBV4-3	TRBJ2-3
ASSLSRDRGYGYT	TRBV7-3	TRBJ1-2
AISARADEQF	TRBV10-3	TRBJ2-1
SAAGTGTDTQY	TRBV29-1	TRBJ2-3
ASSLDGTVAGANVLT	TRBV11-2	TRBJ2-6
ASSLMGGDTEAF	TRBV7-9	TRBJ1-1
ASSSQGTVNQPQH	TRBV18	TRBJ1-5
SVGQGSTEAF	TRBV29-1	TRBJ1-1
ASSLLWGGLADTQY	TRBV7-9	TRBJ2-3
ASSILTGMNTEAF	TRBV19	TRBJ1-1
ASSPLGPGAAYNEQF	TRBV18	TRBJ2-1